Shown below are 10 T cell receptor beta chains from a single sample sequenced in a study of OX40 agonist ivuxolimab in advanced cancers. Libraries were prepared by immunoSEQ multiplex PCR; TCRdb keeps only in-frame clonotypes and omits some of them. The sample includes around 63,000 clones, around 91% of them seen just once. The material was CD4+ or CD8+ T cells sorted from blood, obtained in a trial of the OX40 agonist ivuxolimab. These receptors were collected from an adult with an advanced solid tumor such as melanoma, head and neck, liver or kidney cancer.

The genes are TRBV27 and TRBJ1-4; D not certain. Trimming removed 3 bases at V and 8 bases at J, with 4 bases between. Per germline, CDR1 MNHEY and CDR2 SMNVEV (reference sequence). The CDR3 totals 11 residues. As DNA, the CDR3 is TGTGCCAGCAGTTTGGGCGAAAAACTGTTTTTT. Translating it yields CASSLGEKLFF.

The chain recombines TRBV11-2 with TRBJ2-7; 7 bases are shared with TRBD1. The germline CDR1 and CDR2 sequences are SGHAT and FQNNGV. Trimming took 6 bases from V and 0 from J; bases not matched to a gene: 8. The CDR3 runs to 15 residues. CDR3 DNA sequence: TGTGCCAGCAGACCTAGGGACAGTCCCTCCTACGAGCAGTACTTC. Amino acids: CASRPRDSPSYEQYF.

J is TRBJ1-4 and V is TRBV11-2; TRBD1 aligns across 10 bases. CDR3 length: 15 residues. V dropped 4 bases and J dropped 8; count of bases not matched to a gene: 7. Germline V gives CDR1 SGHAT, CDR2 FQNNGV. DNA of the CDR3: TGTGCCAGCAGCTCCCGGGACAGGGGTCCCGAAAAACTGTTTTTT. Residues: CASSSRDRGPEKLFF.

CDR3: CASSIWQGNEQFF. The CDR3 bases are TGTGCCAGTAGTATATGGCAGGGCAATGAGCAGTTCTTC. The chain couples TRBV19 to TRBJ2-1; D is possibly TRBD1 (5 bases). V lost 2 bases and J lost 6, with 8 bases in between. The germline CDR1 and CDR2 sequences are LNHDA and SQIVND (reference sequence). The CDR3 consists of 13 residues.

V and J are TRBV19 and TRBJ1-2, with D unresolved. Germline V gene lookup returns CDR1 LNHDA and CDR2 SQIVND (reference sequence). Between the trimmed V and J ends, which lost 0 bases and 6 bases, there was a span of 11 bases. The CDR3 has 14 amino acids. DNA for the CDR3: TGTGCCAGTAGTATAGATCCCTGGGAGGATGGCTACACCTTC. Residues: CASSIDPWEDGYTF.

The rearrangement uses TRBV14 and TRBJ1-4; TRBD1 matches 10 bases. After removal of 1 base from V and 8 bases from J, the junction contained 7 bases not matched to a gene. This CDR3 has 16 amino acids. Germline lookup yields CDR1 SGHDN and CDR2 FVKESK. This CDR3 reads CASSQVGTGASEKLFF. CDR3 sequence (DNA): TGTGCCAGCAGCCAAGTTGGGACAGGGGCGTCGGAAAAACTGTTTTTT.

The chain links TRBV5-6 to TRBJ1-3, with 7 bases matching TRBD1. The germline V gene encodes CDR1 SGHDT and CDR2 YYEEEE. V gave up 0 bases and J gave up 4 bases; unmatched junction bases: 10. This CDR3 spans 17 amino acids. DNA for the CDR3: TGTGCCAGCAGCTTGGAGTGGCTGACAGGGAGCGGAAACACCATATATTTT. It encodes CASSLEWLTGSGNTIYF.

J is TRBJ1-2 and V is TRBV18; TRBD1 aligns across 7 bases. With V trimmed by 0 bases and J by 4 bases, 5 bases remained unmatched. This CDR3 comprises 15 residues. Germline CDR1 and CDR2: KGHSH and LQKENI. The CDR3 reads CASSPPQQGFYGYTF. The CDR3 DNA is TGTGCCAGCTCACCACCCCAACAGGGGTTCTATGGCTACACCTTC.

This chain links TRBV2 with TRBJ1-5; no definite D call. Between the trimmed V and J ends, which lost 4 bases and 2 bases, there was a span of 9 bases. The CDR3 extends over 14 amino acids. From germline, CDR1 is SNHLY and CDR2 FYNNEI. The DNA of the CDR3 is TGTGCCAGCAGTGGATTAACTGGCAATCAGCCCCAGCATTTT. Its translation: CASSGLTGNQPQHF.

The chain employs TRBV6-1 and TRBJ2-5, with 8 bases matching TRBD2. Losses at the gene ends were 5 bases for V and 4 bases for J; bases not matched to a gene: 6. The germline CDR1 and CDR2 sequences are MNHNS and SASEGT. This CDR3 region has 14 residues. CDR3 residues: CASSSVGLAETQYF. Written as DNA, the CDR3 is TGTGCCAGCAGTTCAGTCGGACTAGCAGAGACCCAGTACTTC.